The present entry profiles one T cell receptor beta chain with its context. What it recognizes is unknown. Having been cultured for around ten days, the cells underwent CD4+ T cell isolation. The data were obtained in a study of vaccination effects on CD4 cells after COVID-19. Across the study: Wells of 1.8 million or so PBMC each were grown with 7.5 to 10 IU/ml IL-2 and 9.5 to 10 ug/ml peptides.

TCRdb keeps only in-frame clones here, not all; method: immunoSEQ multiplex PCR. The data hold some 40,000 clones, with roughly 80% observed a single time. CDR1 is LGHDT and CDR2 is YNNKEL in the germline V gene (reference sequence). This CDR3 contains 16 residues. V was clipped by 5 bases and J by 2 bases; unmatched bases: 9. V gene TRBV3-1 (or the pseudogene TRBV3-2) combines with J gene TRBJ1-3; 7 bases map to TRBD1. This material consisted of CD4+ T cells from PBMCs cultured without peptide, taken before COVID-19 vaccination. The TCR was taken from a human donor who received a COVID-19 vaccine. The CDR3 is CASSLGQQGTGNTIYF. The CDR3 nucleotides read TGTGCCAGCAGCTTGGGGCAACAGGGGACTGGAAACACCATATATTTT.